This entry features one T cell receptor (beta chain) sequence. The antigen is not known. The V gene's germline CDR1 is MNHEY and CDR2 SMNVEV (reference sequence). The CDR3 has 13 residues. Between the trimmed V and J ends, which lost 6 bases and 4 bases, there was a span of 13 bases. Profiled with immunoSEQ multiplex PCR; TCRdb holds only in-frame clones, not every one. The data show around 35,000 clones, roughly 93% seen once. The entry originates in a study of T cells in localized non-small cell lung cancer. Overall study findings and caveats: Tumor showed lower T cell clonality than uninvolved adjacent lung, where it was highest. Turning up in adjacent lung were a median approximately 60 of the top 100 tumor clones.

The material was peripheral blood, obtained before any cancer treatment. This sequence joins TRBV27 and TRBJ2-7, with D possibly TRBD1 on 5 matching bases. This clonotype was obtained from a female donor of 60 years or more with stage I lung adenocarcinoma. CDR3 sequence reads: CASRSVDSYEQYF. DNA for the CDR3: TGTGCCAGCAGATCGGTAGACAGTTACGAGCAGTACTTC.